This T cell receptor (beta chain) was recorded in a study of OX40 agonist ivuxolimab in advanced cancers. This CDR3 is built from 16 residues. The V end was cut by 5 bases, the J end by 5 bases, with 16 bases between. In germline, CDR1 is MDHEN, CDR2 SYDVKM. This table comes from immunoSEQ multiplex PCR, and its TCRdb copy is limited to in-frame clones, with some not included. This sample yields 15,000 to 20,000 clones, of which 55% to 75% are seen a single time; nearly 25% belongs to the top ten. The source was CD4+ or CD8+ T cells sorted from blood, collected in a trial of the OX40 agonist ivuxolimab. The clonotype was recovered from an adult with an advanced solid tumor such as melanoma, head and neck, liver or kidney cancer. The gene calls are TRBV28 and TRBJ1-6; D is uncertain. The CDR3 DNA reads as TGTGCCAGCAGTCCAGTGACCCCGGCCAATAATTCACCCCTCCACTTT. Translated: CASSPVTPANNSPLHF.